Listed here are 11 T cell receptor beta chains from one sample, sequenced in a study of T cells in Graves' hyperthyroidism and ophthalmopathy. Researchers took RNA transcripts and amplified the TCR beta CDR3 regions from them. A first-round RT-PCR of the TCR CDR3 used the HTBI primer set. Via MiXCR, TCRdb re-called the multiplex PCR reads, giving one row per CDR3 protein. Among 94,000 or so distinct CDR3 sequences listed, over 50% were seen once. Specimen: blood. The source is a woman in her thirties or forties with Graves' hyperthyroidism.

This clonotype is termed medium-sized. One end of the junction varies from germline; a read error may be responsible. The V gene is TRBV2, the J gene TRBJ1-4; D possibly corresponds to TRBD1 (5 bases). Germline CDR1 and CDR2: SNHLY and FYNNEI. The CDR3 has 16 amino acids. The CDR3 loop reads CASSEGGLAGLYKLFF. CDR3 nucleotide sequence: TGTGCCAGCAGCGAAGGAGGCCTCGCAGGGTTGTATAAACTGTTTTTT.

The genes are TRBV7-9 and TRBJ1-1; 7 nucleotides agree with TRBD1. The CDR3 has 16 residues. After removal of 6 bases from V and 3 bases from J, the junction contained 13 bases not matched to a gene. Germline V gene sequence: CDR1 SEHNR, CDR2 FQNEAQ (reference sequence). The CDR3 sequence is CASSAPDWDSHTEAFF. The CDR3 DNA sequence: TGTGCCAGCAGTGCCCCCGACTGGGACAGTCACACTGAAGCTTTCTTT.

A word on this clonotype: A clone one base away is much larger, so this may be a read error. This chain connects TRBV7-2 to TRBJ1-3, with TRBD1 matching over 8 bases. This CDR3 has 15 amino acids. CDR1 and CDR2 (germline): SGHTA, FQGNSA. CDR3 loop: CASSFTGGPGITIYF. For the CDR3, the DNA is TGTGCCAGCAGTTTTACAGGGGGGCCTGGAATCACCATATATTTT.

This clonotype was seen a few times. This chain links TRBV20-1 with TRBJ2-5; unclear D gene. The CDR3 length is 11 residues. Trimming stripped 6 bases from V and 5 bases from J, with 10 bases between. From germline, CDR1 is DFQATT and CDR2 SNEGSKA (reference sequence). The CDR3 reads CSAQLRETQYF. The CDR3 DNA reads as TGCAGTGCCCAGCTGAGGGAGACCCAGTACTTC.

This clonotype is medium-sized (0.01 to 0.1%). The chain has TRBV7-8 and TRBJ2-7; unclear D gene. The V gene's germline CDR1 is SGHVS and CDR2 FQNEAQ. V dropped 4 bases and J dropped 7 bases, with 17 bases sitting between them. CDR3 length: 14 residues. The CDR3 sequence is CASSSTTASREQYF. As DNA, the CDR3 is TGTGCCAGCAGCTCAACTACGGCTAGTCGAGAGCAGTACTTC.

This clonotype showed up many times. The V and J genes are TRBV13 and TRBJ1-1; no firm D call. In germline, CDR1 is PRHDT, CDR2 FYEKMQ (reference sequence). Trimming left V 2 bases short and J 5 bases short, with 12 bases between. The CDR3 has 14 residues. DNA of the CDR3: TGTGCCAGCAGCTTACGGCCCTCGGGTACTGAAGCTTTCTTT. Protein: CASSLRPSGTEAFF.

V and J are TRBV12-3 or TRBV12-4 and TRBJ2-5; TRBD1 agrees at 10 bases. The CDR3 runs 15 residues. The V segment lost 6 bases and the J segment 3 bases; nucleotides outside the gene matches: 7. Written as DNA, the CDR3 is TGTGCCAGCAGCACGAGACAGGGGGCGGAAGAGACCCAGTACTTC. The encoded protein is CASSTRQGAEETQYF.

As regards this clonotype: The DNA is left out, because the CDR3 cannot be placed on it with certainty; the CDR3 is given as TCRdb lists it. V gene TRBV7-8 combines with J gene TRBJ2-7; the D call of TRBD1 is as the table states it, not checked on the DNA. The CDR3 region is 14 residues in length, termini included. Germline assignment: CDR1 SGHVS and CDR2 FQNEAQ. This CDR3 is CASSFGQGNYEQCF.

This clonotype has ten or more counts. V is TRBV3-1 and J is TRBJ1-2; D is perhaps TRBD1 (5 bases). The CDR3 runs 13 residues. The V gene lost 1 base and the J gene lost 8 bases, with 11 bases spanning the gap. Per germline, CDR1 LGHDT and CDR2 YNNKEL (reference sequence). The CDR3 loop is CASSQVGGVGYTF. DNA for the CDR3: TGTGCCAGCAGCCAAGTAGGAGGGGTCGGCTACACCTTC. Based on the CDR3 plus reference TRBV3-1 and TRBJ1-2, the full variable domain is DTAVSQTPKYLVTQMGNDKSIKCEQNLGHDTMYWYKQDSKKFLKIMFSYNNKELIINETVPNRFSPKSPDKAHLNLHINSLELGDSAVYFCASSQVGGVGYTFGSGTRLTVV.

For this clonotype: A much larger clone sits a single nucleotide away, making a read error possible. The chain uses TRBV12-3 or TRBV12-4 and TRBJ2-6; D possibly uses TRBD1 or TRBD2 (5 bases each). This CDR3 region has 15 residues. CDR3 nucleotides: TGTGCCAGCAGTTTAGGGGGGACCGGGGCCGACGTCCTGACTTTC. Protein product: CASSLGGTGADVLTF.

This clonotype was detected many times. V gene TRBV19 combines with J gene TRBJ1-6; D gene uncertain. V was trimmed by 5 bases and J by 8 bases, leaving 13 bases between them. The CDR3 runs 14 residues. Per the germline V gene, CDR1 is LNHDA and CDR2 is SQIVND (reference sequence). Written as DNA, the CDR3 is TGTGCCAGTAGTTCCCGACGGAAGGATTCACCCCTCCACTTT. It translates to CASSSRRKDSPLHF.